This TCR beta chain was captured by sequencing in a study of OX40 agonist ivuxolimab in advanced cancers. Method: immunoSEQ multiplex PCR; TCRdb's copy keeps in-frame clones and lacks some. The repertoire includes roughly 60,000 clones, around 90% of them detected once, and 20% to 30% sits in the top ten. There are 15 residues in the CDR3. Per germline, CDR1 SGHRS and CDR2 YFSETQ. Trimming stripped 0 bases from V and 2 bases from J, with 6 bases between. Sequencing was performed on CD4+ or CD8+ T cells sorted from blood, taken in a trial of the OX40 agonist ivuxolimab. V and J are TRBV5-1 and TRBJ2-6; tentative D call: TRBD1 (5 bases). The clonotype comes from an adult with an advanced solid tumor such as melanoma, head and neck, liver or kidney cancer. This CDR3 reads CASSLEGAGANVLTF. CDR3 DNA sequence: TGCGCCAGCAGCTTGGAAGGGGCTGGGGCCAACGTCCTGACTTTC.